This note documents a single TCR beta chain sequence. The data are from a study of blood T cell repertoires in COVID-19. Looking at the study overall: Spain, Italy and the United States supplied samples that represented acute and convalescent COVID-19. Sources were T cells, B-cell-depleted T cells, or PBMCs; the material itself was cDNA or gDNA.

Germline assignment: CDR1 SQVTM and CDR2 ANQGSEA. The CDR3 length is 15 residues. Trimming stripped 3 bases from V and 1 base from J, with 15 bases between. In the source study's methods: Amplification of reference gene primers provided the estimated nucleated cell counts. TCRdb keeps only in-frame clones here, not all; method: immunoSEQ multiplex PCR. That table supplies the V and J calls and clone size; D and trimming were determined from the DNA. In the table there are 100,000 to 150,000 clones, about 82% of which are singletons. The sequence came from a human donor in a cohort sampled during active COVID-19. The source material was peripheral blood. This chain uses TRBV29-1 with TRBJ1-1; TRBD1 is a possible D gene (5 bases). CDR3 protein: CSVEGEDGKNTEAFF. CDR3 in DNA: TGCAGCGTTGAGGGGGAGGACGGAAAGAACACTGAAGCTTTCTTT.